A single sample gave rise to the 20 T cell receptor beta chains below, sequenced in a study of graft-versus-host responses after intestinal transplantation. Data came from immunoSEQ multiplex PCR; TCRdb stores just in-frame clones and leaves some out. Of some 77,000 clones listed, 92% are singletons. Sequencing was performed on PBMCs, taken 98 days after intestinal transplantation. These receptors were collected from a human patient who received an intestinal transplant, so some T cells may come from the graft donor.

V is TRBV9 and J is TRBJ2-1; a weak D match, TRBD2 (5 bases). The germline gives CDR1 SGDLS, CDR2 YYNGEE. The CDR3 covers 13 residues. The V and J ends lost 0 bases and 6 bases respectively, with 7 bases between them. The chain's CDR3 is CASSVGEGNEQFF. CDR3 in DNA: TGTGCCAGCAGCGTAGGCGAGGGCAATGAGCAGTTCTTC.

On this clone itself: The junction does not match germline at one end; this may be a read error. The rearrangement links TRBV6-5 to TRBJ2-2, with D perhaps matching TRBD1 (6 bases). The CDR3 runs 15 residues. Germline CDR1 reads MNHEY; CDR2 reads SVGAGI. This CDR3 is CASSYTGTPHRGAVF. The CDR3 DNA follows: TGTGCCAGCAGTTACACCGGGACACCCCACCGGGGAGCTGTTTTT.

The CDR3 DNA follows: TGCGCCAGCAGCTTAAACCTCCAAGAGACCCAGTACTTC. This sequence encodes CASSLNLQETQYF. The V call is TRBV5-1, the J call TRBJ2-5; D gene uncertain. The CDR3 loop spans 13 amino acids. Germline CDR1 SGHRS, CDR2 YFSETQ. Trimming left V 2 bases short and J 1 base short, with 6 bases between. The full variable domain, its missing parts supplied by reference TRBV5-1 and TRBJ2-5, is KAGVTQTPRYLIKTRGQQVTLSCSPISGHRSVSWYQQTPGQGLQFLFEYFSETQRNKGNFPGRFSGRQFSNSRSEMNVSTLELGDSALYLCASSLNLQETQYFGPGTRLLVL.

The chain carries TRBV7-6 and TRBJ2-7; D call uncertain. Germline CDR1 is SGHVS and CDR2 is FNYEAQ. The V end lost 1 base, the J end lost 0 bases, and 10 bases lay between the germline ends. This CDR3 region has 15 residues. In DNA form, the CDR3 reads TGTGCCAGCAGCTTAGATTGGCAGATCTCCTACGAGCAGTACTTC. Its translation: CASSLDWQISYEQYF.

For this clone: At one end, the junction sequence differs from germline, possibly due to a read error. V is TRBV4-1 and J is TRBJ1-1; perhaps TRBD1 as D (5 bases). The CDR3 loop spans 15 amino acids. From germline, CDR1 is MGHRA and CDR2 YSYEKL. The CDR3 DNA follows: TGTGCCAGCAGCCCCCTTGGGGGGAAGGGCACTGAAGCTTTCTTT. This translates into CASSPLGGKGTEAFF.

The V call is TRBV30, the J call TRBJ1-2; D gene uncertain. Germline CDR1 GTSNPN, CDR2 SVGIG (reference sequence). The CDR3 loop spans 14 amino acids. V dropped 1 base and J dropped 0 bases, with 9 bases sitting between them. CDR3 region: CAWSEQRTNYGYTF. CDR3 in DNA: TGTGCCTGGAGTGAACAGAGGACTAACTATGGCTACACCTTC.

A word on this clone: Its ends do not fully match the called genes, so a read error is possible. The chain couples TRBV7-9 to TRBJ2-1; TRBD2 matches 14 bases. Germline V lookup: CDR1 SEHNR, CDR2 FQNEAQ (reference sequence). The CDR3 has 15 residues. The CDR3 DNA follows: TGTGCCAGCAGTTTAGTCGGACTAGCGGGGGGTGAGCAGTTCTTC. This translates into CASSLVGLAGGEQFF.

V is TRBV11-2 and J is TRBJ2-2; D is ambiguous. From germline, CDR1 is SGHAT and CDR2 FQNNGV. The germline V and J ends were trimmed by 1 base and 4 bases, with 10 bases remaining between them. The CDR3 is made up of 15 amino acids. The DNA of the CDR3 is TGTGCCAGCAGCTTAGCCCCGCAGTCCACCGGGGAGCTGTTTTTT. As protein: CASSLAPQSTGELFF.

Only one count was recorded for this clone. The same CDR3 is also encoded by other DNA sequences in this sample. CDR3 residues: CASSPKETQYF. The CDR3 DNA is TGTGCCAGCTCACCTAAAGAGACCCAGTACTTC. V is TRBV18 and J is TRBJ2-5; no clear D. The CDR3 has 11 residues. CDR1 and CDR2 from the germline V gene are KGHSH and LQKENI. Deletions cut 3 bases from V and 3 bases from J, with 2 bases between.

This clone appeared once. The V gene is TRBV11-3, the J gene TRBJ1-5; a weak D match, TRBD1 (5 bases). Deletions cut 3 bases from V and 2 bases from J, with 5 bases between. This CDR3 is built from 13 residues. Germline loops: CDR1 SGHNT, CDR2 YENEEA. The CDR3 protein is CASSLTGNQPQHF. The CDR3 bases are TGTGCCAGCAGCTTGACAGGCAATCAGCCCCAGCATTTT.

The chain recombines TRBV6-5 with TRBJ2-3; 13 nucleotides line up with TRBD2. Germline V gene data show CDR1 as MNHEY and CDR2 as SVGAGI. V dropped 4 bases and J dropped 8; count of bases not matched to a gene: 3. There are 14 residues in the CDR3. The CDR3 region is CASSSRLAGGTQYF. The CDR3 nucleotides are TGTGCCAGCAGTTCCCGACTAGCGGGAGGTACGCAGTATTTT.

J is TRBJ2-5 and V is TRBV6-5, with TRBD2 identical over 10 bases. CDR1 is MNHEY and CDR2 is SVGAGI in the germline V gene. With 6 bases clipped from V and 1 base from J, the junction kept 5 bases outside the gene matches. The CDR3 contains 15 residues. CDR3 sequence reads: CASSSSGGTQETQYF. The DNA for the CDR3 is TGTGCCAGCAGCTCTAGCGGGGGAACCCAAGAGACCCAGTACTTC.

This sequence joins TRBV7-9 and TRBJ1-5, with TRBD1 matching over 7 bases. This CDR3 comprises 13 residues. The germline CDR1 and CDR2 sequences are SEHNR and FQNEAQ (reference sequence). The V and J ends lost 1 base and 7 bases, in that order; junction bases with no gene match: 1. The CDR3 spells CASSLEGGQPQHF. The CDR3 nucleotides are TGTGCCAGCAGCTTAGAAGGGGGCCAGCCCCAGCATTTT.

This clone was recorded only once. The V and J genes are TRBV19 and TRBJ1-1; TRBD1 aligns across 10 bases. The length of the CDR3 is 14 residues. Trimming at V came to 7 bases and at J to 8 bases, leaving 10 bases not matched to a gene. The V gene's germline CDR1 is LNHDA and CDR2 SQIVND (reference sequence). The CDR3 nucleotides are TGTGCCAGTACCCAAGCCGGGACAGGGGCCGAAGCTTTCTTT. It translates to CASTQAGTGAEAFF.

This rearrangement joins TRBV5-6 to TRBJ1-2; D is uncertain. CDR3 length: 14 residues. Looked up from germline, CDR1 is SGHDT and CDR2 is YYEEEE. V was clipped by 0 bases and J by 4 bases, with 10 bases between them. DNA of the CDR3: TGTGCCAGCAGCTTGGTTGGTGACTTCTATGGCTACACCTTC. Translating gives CASSLVGDFYGYTF.

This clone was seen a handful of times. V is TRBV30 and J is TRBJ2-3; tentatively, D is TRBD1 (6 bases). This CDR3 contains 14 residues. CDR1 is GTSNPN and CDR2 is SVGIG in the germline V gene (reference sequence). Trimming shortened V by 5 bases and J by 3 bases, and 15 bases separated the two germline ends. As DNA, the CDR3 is TGTGCCTGGCTTCAGGGGCGCGGGACAGATACGCAGTATTTT. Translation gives CAWLQGRGTDTQYF. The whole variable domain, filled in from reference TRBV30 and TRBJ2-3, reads SQTIHQWPATLVQPVGSPLSLECTVEGTSNPNLYWYRQAAGRGLQLLFYSVGIGQISSEVPQNLSASRPQDRQFILSSKKLLLSDSGFYLCAWLQGRGTDTQYFGPGTRLTVL.

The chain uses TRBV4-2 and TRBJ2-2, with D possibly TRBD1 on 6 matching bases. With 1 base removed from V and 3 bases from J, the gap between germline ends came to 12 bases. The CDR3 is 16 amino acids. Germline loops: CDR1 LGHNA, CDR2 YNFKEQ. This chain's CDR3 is CASSQGLGADTGELFF. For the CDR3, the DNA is TGTGCCAGCAGCCAAGGGTTGGGGGCTGACACCGGGGAGCTGTTTTTT.

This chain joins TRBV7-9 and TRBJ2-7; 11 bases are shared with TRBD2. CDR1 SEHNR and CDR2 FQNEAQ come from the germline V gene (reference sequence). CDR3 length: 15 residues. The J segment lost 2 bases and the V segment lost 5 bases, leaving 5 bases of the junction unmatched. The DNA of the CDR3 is TGTGCCAGCAGCACTAGACTAGCGGGGACCTACGAGCAGTACTTC. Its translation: CASSTRLAGTYEQYF.

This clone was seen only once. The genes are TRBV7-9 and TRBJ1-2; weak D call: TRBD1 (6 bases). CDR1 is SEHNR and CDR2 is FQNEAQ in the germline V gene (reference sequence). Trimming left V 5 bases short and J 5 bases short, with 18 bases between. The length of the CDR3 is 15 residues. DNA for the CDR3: TGTGCCAGCAGCGTCTCAGGGGTGGTAAGGTATGGCTACACCTTC. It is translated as CASSVSGVVRYGYTF.

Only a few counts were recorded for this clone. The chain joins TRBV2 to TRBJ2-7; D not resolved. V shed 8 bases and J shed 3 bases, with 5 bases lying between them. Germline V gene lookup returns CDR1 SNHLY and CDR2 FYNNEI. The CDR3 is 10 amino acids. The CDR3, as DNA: TGTGCCAGCCGCCGCTACGAGCAGTACTTC. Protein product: CASRRYEQYF.